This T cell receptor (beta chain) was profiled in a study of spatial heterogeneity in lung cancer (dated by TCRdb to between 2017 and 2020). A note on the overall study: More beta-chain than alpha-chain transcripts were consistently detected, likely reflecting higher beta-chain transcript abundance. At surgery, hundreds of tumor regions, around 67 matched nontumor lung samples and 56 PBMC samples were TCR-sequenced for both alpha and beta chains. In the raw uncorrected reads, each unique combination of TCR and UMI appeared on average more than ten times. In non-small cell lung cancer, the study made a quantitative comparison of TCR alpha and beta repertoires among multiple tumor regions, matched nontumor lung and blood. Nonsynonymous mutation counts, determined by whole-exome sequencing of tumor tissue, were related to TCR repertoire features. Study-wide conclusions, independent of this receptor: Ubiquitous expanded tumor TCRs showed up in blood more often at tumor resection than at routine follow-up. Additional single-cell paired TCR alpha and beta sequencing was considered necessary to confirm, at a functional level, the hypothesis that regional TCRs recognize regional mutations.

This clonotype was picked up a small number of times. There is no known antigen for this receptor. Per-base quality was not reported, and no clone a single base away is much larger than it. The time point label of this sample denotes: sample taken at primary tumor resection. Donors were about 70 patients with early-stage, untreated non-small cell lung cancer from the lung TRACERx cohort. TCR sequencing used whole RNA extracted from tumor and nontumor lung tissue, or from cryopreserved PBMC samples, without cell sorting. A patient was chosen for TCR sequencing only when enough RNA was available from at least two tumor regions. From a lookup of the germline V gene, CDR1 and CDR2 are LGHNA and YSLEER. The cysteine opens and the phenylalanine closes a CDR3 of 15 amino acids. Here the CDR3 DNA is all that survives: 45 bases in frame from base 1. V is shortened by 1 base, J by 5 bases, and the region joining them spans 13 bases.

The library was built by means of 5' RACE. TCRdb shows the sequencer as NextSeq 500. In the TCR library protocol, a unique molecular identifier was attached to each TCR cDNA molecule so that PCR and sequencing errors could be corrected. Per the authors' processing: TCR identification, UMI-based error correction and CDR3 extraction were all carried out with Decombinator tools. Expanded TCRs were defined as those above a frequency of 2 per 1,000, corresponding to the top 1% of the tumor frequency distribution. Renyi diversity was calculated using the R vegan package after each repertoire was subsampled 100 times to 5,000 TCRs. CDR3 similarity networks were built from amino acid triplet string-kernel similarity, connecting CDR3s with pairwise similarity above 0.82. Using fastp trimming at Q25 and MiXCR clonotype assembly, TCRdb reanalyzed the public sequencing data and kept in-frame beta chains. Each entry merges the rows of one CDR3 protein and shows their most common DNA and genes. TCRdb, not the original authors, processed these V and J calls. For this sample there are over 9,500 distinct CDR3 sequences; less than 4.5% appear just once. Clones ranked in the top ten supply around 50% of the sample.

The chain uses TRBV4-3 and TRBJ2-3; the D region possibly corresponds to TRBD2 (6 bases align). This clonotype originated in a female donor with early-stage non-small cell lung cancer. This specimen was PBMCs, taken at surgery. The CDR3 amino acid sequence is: CASSQGNSGLDTQYF. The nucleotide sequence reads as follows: TGCGCCAGCAGCCAAGGAAATAGCGGATTAGATACGCAGTATTTT.